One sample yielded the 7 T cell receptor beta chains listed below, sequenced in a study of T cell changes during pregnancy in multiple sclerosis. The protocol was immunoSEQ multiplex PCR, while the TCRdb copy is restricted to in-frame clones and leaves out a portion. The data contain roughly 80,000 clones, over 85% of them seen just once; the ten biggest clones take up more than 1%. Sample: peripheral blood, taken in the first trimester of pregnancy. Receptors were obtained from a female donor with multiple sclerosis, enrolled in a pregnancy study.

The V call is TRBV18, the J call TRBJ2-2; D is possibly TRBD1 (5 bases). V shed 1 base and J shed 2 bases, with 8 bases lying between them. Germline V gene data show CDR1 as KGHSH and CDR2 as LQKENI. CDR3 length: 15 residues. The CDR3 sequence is CASSPQGSNTGELFF. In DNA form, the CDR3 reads TGTGCCAGCTCACCACAGGGGTCTAACACCGGGGAGCTGTTTTTT.

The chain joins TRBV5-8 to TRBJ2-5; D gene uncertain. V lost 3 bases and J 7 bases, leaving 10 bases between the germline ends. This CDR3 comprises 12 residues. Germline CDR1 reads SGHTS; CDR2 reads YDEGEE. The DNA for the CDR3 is TGTGCCAGCAGCTCGGCCCCAGGGACCCAGTACTTC. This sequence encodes CASSSAPGTQYF.

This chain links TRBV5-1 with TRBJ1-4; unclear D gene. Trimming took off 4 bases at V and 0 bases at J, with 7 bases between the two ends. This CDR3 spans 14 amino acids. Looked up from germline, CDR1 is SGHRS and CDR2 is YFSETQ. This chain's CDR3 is CASSPFATNEKLFF. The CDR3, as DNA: TGCGCCAGCAGCCCCTTTGCAACTAATGAAAAACTGTTTTTT.

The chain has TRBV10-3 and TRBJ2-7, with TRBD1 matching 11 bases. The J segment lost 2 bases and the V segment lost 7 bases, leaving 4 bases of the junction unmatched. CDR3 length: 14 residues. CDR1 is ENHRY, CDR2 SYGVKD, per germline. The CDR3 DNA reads TGTGCCATCAATCCGGGACAGGGGGCCTACGAGCAGTACTTC. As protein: CAINPGQGAYEQYF.

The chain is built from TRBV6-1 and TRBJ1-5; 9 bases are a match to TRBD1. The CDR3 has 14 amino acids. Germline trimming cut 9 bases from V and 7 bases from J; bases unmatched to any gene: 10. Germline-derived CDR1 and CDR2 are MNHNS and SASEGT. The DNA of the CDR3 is TGTGCCAGGGACATACAGGGGGCTCAGCAGCCCCAGCATTTT. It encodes CARDIQGAQQPQHF.

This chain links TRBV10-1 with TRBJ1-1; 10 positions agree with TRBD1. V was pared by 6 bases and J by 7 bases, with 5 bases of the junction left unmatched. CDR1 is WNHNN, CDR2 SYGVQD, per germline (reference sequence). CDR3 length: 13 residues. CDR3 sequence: CASSDRGRGEAFF. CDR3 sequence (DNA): TGCGCCAGCAGCGACAGGGGGCGCGGTGAAGCTTTCTTT.

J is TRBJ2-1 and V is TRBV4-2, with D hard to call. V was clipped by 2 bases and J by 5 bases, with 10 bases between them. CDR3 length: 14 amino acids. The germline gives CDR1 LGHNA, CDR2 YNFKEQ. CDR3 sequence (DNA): TGTGCCAGCAGCCAAAGAGGCGGAGACAATGAGCAGTTCTTC. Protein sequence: CASSQRGGDNEQFF.